The rows below give T cell receptor beta chains drawn from one sample of a study of early T cells in non-severe SARS-CoV-2 infection. TCRdb ran MiXCR on the 5' RACE reads and lists one entry per CDR3 protein. Of 75,000 to 100,000 distinct CDR3 sequences listed, approximately 15% are singletons. The sequencing sample was made of whole blood. Receptors were obtained from an adult who was a healthcare worker with PCR-confirmed SARS-CoV-2 infection or an uninfected control (not recorded which). The CDR3 runs from the conserved cysteine through the conserved F or W. D genes are given only for firm matches. For some rows the clone size is stated as once, few or many, or as a class when expanded; others skip it.

abundance	v_gene	j_gene	d_gene	CDR3aa	CDR3nt
.	TRBV6-1	TRBJ2-2	.	CASRRTPSGELFF	TGTGCCAGCAGGCGTACTCCGTCCGGGGAGCTGTTTTTT
few	TRBV28	TRBJ1-5	.	CASSLFPREGQPQHF	TGTGCCAGCAGTTTATTCCCCAGGGAAGGTCAGCCCCAGCATTTT
many	TRBV12-3/TRBV12-4	TRBJ2-2	TRBD2	CASRPAGTSNRELFF	TGTGCCAGCAGACCAGCCGGGACTAGTAACAGGGAGCTGTTTTTT
.	TRBV20-1	TRBJ1-1	.	CSASETGIFTEAFF	TGCAGTGCTAGCGAAACGGGAATTTTCACTGAAGCTTTCTTT
.	TRBV2	TRBJ2-3	.	CASCEVSGADTQYF	TGTGCCAGCTGTGAGGTTTCCGGCGCAGATACGCAGTATTTT
.	TRBV5-1	TRBJ1-1	.	CASSAGHLNTEAFF	TGCGCCAGCAGCGCGGGACACTTGAACACTGAAGCTTTCTTT
few	TRBV2	TRBJ1-6	.	CASTRNSPLHF	TGTGCCAGCACCAGAAATTCACCCCTCCACTTT
few	TRBV9	TRBJ2-5	.	CASSRTDLQETQYF	TGTGCCAGCTCCAGGACAGACTTACAAGAGACCCAGTACTTC
many	TRBV5-8	TRBJ2-3	TRBD2	CASSLVLSGSMEGPDTQYF	TGTGCCAGCAGCCTGGTCCTTAGCGGGAGTATGGAGGGGCCAGATACGCAGTATTTT
.	TRBV3-1	TRBJ2-3	TRBD2	CASSQRTSGRSADTQYF	TGTGCCAGCAGCCAAAGGACTAGCGGGAGGTCGGCAGATACGCAGTATTTT
few	TRBV7-2	TRBJ2-7	TRBD2	CASRKDREAYYEQYF	TGTGCCAGCAGAAAAGACCGGGAGGCCTACTACGAGCAGTACTTC
many	TRBV24-1	TRBJ2-1	TRBD2	CATSGGKTSGSPDEQFF	TGTGCCACCAGTGGGGGGAAAACTAGCGGGAGTCCCGATGAGCAGTTCTTC
.	TRBV2	TRBJ2-7	.	CASRRDYEQYF	TGTGCCAGCAGGAGGGACTACGAGCAGTACTTC
.	TRBV12-3/TRBV12-4	TRBJ2-7	TRBD2	CASSFGSGTSGSYEQYF	TGTGCCAGCAGTTTTGGCTCCGGGACTAGCGGTTCCTACGAGCAGTACTTC
.	TRBV9	TRBJ2-3	TRBD2	CASSESGVWTDTQYF	TGTGCCAGCAGCGAGAGCGGGGTATGGACAGATACGCAGTATTTT
many	TRBV12-3/TRBV12-4	TRBJ2-7	TRBD2	CASSFGAGGSYEQYF	TGTGCCAGCAGCTTCGGGGCGGGAGGTTCCTACGAGCAGTACTTC
many	TRBV7-9	TRBJ2-3	.	CASSVSGSTDTQYF	TGTGCCAGCAGCGTTAGCGGTTCCACAGATACGCAGTATTTT
few	TRBV21-1	TRBJ1-1	.	CASSKEGGTEAFF	TGTGCCAGCAGCAAAGAGGGGGGCACTGAAGCTTTCTTT
.	TRBV2	TRBJ2-3	TRBD2	CASRPTSGSPPDTQYF	TGTGCCAGCAGACCGACTAGCGGGAGCCCCCCAGATACGCAGTATTTT
.	TRBV27	TRBJ2-1	TRBD2	CASSPSGSGWNEQFF	TGTGCCAGCAGCCCGAGCGGGAGCGGGTGGAATGAGCAGTTCTTC